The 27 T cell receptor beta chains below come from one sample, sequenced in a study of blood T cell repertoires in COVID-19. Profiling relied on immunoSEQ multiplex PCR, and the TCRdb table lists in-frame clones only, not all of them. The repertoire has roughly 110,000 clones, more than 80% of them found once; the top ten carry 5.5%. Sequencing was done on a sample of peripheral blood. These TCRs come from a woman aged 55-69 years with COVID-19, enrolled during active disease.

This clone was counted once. The CDR3 region is CASSQDLPGQGTEAFF. The DNA for the CDR3 is TGTGCCAGCAGCCAAGATCTGCCGGGACAGGGCACTGAAGCTTTCTTT. The genes are TRBV4-2 and TRBJ1-1; 9 bases match TRBD1. The CDR3 is made up of 16 amino acids. Germline CDR1 LGHNA, CDR2 YNFKEQ. Unmatched junction bases numbered 6, after V lost 0 bases and J lost 4 bases.

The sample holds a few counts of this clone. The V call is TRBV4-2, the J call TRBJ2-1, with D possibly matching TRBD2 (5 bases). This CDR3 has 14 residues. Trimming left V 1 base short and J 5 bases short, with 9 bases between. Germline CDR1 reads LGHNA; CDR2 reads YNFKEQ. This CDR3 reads CASSQAGRNNEQFF. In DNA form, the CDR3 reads TGTGCCAGCAGCCAAGCGGGAAGAAACAATGAGCAGTTCTTC.

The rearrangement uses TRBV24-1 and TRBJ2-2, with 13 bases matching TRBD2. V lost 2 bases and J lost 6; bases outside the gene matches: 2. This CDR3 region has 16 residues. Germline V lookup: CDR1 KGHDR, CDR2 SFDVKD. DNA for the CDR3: TGTGCCACCAGTGATTACGGGACTAGCGGGGCCGGGGAGCTGTTTTTT. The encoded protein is CATSDYGTSGAGELFF.

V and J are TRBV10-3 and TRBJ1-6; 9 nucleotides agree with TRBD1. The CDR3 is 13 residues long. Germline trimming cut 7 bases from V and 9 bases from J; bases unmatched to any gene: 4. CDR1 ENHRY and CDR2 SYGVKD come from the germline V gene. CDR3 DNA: TGTGCCATCAAAGGACAGGGGATTTCACCCCTCCACTTT. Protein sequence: CAIKGQGISPLHF.

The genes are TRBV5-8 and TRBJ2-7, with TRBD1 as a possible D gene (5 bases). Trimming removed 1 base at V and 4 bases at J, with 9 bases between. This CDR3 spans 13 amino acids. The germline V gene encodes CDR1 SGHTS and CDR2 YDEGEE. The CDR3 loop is CASSLYRSYEQYF. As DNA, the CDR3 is TGTGCCAGCAGCTTGTACAGGAGTTACGAGCAGTACTTC.

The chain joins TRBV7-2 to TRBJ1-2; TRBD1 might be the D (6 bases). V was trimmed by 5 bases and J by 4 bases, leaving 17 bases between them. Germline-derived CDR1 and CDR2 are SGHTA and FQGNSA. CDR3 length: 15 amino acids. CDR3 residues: CASSTSSGTIYGYTF. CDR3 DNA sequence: TGTGCCAGCAGCACGTCCTCCGGGACAATCTATGGCTACACCTTC.

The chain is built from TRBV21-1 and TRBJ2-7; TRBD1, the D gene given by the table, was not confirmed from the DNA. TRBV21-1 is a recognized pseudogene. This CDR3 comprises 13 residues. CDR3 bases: TGTGCCAGCAGCAAAGGACAAGCCTACGAGCAGTACTTC. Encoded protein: CASSKGQAYEQYF.

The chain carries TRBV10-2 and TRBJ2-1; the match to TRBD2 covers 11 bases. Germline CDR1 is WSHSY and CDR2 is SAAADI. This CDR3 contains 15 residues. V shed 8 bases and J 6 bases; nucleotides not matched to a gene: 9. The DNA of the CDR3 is TGCGCCAGCTCTCGACTAGCGGGGTTACTCAATGAGCAGTTCTTC. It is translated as CASSRLAGLLNEQFF.

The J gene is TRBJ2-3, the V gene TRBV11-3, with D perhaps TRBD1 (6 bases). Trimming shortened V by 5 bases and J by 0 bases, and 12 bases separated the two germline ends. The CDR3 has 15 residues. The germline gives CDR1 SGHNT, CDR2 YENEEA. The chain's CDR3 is CASSKDSSSTDTQYF. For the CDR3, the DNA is TGTGCCAGCAGCAAGGACAGCTCTAGCACAGATACGCAGTATTTT.

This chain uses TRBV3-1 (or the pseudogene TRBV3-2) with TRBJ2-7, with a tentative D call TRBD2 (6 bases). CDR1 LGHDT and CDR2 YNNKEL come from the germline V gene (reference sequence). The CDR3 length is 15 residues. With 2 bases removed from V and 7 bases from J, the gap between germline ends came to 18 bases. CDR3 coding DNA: TGTGCCAGCAGCCAAAGTTCGGGGGTTCTTCGTGAGCAGTACTTC. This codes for CASSQSSGVLREQYF.

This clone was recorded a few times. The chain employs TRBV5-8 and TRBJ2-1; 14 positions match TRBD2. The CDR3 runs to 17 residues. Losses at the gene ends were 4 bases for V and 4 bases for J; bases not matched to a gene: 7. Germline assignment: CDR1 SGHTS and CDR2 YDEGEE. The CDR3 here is CASSTGTSGGEYNEQFF. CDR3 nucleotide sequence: TGTGCCAGCAGCACCGGGACTAGCGGGGGAGAATACAATGAGCAGTTCTTC.

CDR3 DNA: TGCGCCAGCAGCTTTACTAGTGGGCTCGGCTACACCTTC. Its protein is CASSFTSGLGYTF. The V call is TRBV5-1, the J call TRBJ1-2; D remains ambiguous. The V gene lost 2 bases and the J gene lost 8 bases, with 13 bases spanning the gap. The CDR3 totals 13 residues. In germline, CDR1 is SGHRS, CDR2 YFSETQ.

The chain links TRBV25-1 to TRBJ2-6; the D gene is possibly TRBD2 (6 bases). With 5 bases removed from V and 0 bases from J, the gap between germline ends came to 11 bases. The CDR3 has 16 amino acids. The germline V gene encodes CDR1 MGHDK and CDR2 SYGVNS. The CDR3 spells CASSRDFLSGANVLTF. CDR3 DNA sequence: TGTGCCAGCAGTCGGGACTTTCTCTCTGGGGCCAACGTCCTGACTTTC. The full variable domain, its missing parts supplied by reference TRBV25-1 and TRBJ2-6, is EADIYQTPRYLVIGTGKKITLECSQTMGHDKMYWYQQDPGMELHLIHYSYGVNSTEKGDLSSESTVSRIRTEHFPLTLESARPSHTSQYLCASSRDFLSGANVLTFGAGSRLTVL.

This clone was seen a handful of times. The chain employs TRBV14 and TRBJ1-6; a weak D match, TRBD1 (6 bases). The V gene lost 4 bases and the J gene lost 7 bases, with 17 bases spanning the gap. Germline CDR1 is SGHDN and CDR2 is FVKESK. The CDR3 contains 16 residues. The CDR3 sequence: CASSPWDTSENSPLHF. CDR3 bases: TGTGCCAGCAGCCCTTGGGACACCTCAGAAAATTCACCCCTCCACTTT.

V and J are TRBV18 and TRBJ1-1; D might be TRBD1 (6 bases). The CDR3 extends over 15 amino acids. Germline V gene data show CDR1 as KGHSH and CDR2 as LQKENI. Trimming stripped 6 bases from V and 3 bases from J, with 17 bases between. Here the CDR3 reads CASSTRGGWDTEAFF. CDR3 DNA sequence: TGTGCCAGCTCCACGCGGGGGGGCTGGGACACTGAAGCTTTCTTT.

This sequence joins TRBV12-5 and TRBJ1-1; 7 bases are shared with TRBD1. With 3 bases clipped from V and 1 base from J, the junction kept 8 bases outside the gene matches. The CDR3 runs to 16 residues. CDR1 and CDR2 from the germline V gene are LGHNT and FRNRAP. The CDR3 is CASGFSWTGGNTEAFF. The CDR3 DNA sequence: TGTGCTAGTGGTTTTAGCTGGACAGGTGGGAACACTGAAGCTTTCTTT. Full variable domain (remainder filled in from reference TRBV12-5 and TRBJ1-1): DARVTQTPRHKVTEMGQEVTMRCQPILGHNTVFWYRQTMMQGLELLAYFRNRAPLDDSGMPKDRFSAEMPDATLATLKIQPSEPRDSAVYFCASGFSWTGGNTEAFFGQGTRLTVV.

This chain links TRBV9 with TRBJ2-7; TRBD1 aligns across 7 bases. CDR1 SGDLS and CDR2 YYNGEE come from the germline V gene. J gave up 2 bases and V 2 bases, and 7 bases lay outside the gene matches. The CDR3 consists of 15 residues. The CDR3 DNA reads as TGTGCCAGCAGCGTTACCGGGACAGCCCCCTACGAGCAGTACTTC. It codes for CASSVTGTAPYEQYF.

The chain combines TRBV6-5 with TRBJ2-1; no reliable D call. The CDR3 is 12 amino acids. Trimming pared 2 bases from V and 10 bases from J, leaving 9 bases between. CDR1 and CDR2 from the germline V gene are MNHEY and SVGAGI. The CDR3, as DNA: TGTGCCAGCAGTTACACCCCCGGGGAGCAGTTCTTC. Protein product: CASSYTPGEQFF.

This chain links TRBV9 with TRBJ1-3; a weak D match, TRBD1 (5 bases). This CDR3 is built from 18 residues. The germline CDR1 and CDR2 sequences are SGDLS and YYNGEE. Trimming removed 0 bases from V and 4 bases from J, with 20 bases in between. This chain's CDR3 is CASSVVLGGPKLGNTIYF. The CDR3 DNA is TGTGCCAGCAGCGTAGTACTGGGGGGACCTAAATTGGGAAACACCATATATTTT.

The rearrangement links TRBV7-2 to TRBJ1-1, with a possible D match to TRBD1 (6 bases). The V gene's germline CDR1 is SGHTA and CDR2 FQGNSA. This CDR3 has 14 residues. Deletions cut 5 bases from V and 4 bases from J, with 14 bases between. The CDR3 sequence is CASSPYGGRTEAFF. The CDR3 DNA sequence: TGTGCCAGCAGCCCCTACGGGGGGCGCACTGAAGCTTTCTTT.

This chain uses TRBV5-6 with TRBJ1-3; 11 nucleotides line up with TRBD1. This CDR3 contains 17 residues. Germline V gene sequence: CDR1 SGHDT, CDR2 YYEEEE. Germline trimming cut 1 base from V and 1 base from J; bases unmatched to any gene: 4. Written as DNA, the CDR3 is TGTGCCAGCAGCTTGTCCGGGACAGGGGGTTCTGGAAACACCATATATTTT. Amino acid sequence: CASSLSGTGGSGNTIYF. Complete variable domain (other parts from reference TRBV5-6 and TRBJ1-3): DAGVTQSPTHLIKTRGQQVTLRCSPKSGHDTVSWYQQALGQGPQFIFQYYEEEERQRGNFPDRFSGHQFPNYSSELNVNALLLGDSALYLCASSLSGTGGSGNTIYFGEGSWLTVV.

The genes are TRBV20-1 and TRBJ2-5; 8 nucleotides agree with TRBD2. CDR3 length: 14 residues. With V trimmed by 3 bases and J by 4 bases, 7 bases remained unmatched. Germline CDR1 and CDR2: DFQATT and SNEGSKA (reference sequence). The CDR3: CSASQTSVGETQYF. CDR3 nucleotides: TGCAGTGCTAGTCAGACTAGCGTAGGAGAGACCCAGTACTTC.

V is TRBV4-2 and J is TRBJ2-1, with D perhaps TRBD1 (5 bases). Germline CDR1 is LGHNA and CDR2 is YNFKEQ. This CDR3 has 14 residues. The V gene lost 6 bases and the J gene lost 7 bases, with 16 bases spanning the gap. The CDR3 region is CASRSRTNTNEQFF. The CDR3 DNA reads TGTGCCAGCAGATCTAGGACAAATACTAATGAGCAGTTCTTC.

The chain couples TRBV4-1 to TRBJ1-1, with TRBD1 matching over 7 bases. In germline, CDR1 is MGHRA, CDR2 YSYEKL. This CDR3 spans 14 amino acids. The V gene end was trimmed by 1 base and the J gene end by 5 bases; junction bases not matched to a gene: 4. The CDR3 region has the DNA TGCGCCAGCAGCCAAGTAGGGGGCAGTACTGAAGCTTTCTTT. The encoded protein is CASSQVGGSTEAFF.

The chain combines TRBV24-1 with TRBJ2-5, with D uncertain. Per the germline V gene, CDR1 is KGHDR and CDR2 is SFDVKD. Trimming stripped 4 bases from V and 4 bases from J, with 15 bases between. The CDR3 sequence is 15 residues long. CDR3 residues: CATSEATELGETQYF. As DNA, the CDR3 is TGTGCCACCAGTGAAGCGACCGAGCTTGGAGAGACCCAGTACTTC.

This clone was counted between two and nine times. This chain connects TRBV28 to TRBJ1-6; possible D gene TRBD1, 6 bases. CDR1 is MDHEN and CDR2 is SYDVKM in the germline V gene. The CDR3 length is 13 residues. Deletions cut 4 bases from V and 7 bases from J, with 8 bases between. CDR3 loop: CASSSDSNSPLHF. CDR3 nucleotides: TGTGCCAGCAGTTCGGACAGCAATTCACCCCTCCACTTT.

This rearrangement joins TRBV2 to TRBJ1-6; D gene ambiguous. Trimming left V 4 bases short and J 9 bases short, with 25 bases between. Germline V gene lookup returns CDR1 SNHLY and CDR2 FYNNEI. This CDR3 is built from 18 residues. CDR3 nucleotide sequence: TGTGCCAGCAGTGGTAGTCATCTCCGACTTGGGTCGTTTTCACCCCTCCACTTT. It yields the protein CASSGSHLRLGSFSPLHF.